A selection of T cell receptor beta chains follows, all from one sample in a study of patients and donors after allogeneic stem cell transplantation. TCRdb used MiXCR to reprocess the RT-PCR reads, holding one entry per CDR3 protein. This sample yields 900,000 to 1,000,000 distinct CDR3 sequences, of which roughly 18% are seen a single time; 5% to 7.5% belongs to the top ten. The sequenced sample consisted of blood, either unsorted or a sorted T cell fraction (not recorded which). The receptors here all came from a human donor who was either an allogeneic HSCT recipient or a stem cell or donor lymphocyte infusion donor (not recorded which). It is not recorded whose cells these are; they may come from a transplant donor. The CDR3 runs from the conserved cysteine through the conserved F or W. A D gene is named only where the DNA matches it firmly. Some rows have no size entry. The others give once, few or many, or a class for an expanded clone.

>TRBJ2-1|TRBV20-1|TRBD2|few
CSAGATSGSREQFF
TGCAGTGCTGGCGCGACTAGCGGCAGCAGAGAGCAGTTCTTC
>TRBJ2-4|TRBV7-2|-|-
CASSTGRSKNIQYF
TGTGCCAGCAGCACGGGGCGGAGCAAAAACATTCAGTACTTC
>TRBJ2-1|TRBV27|-|many
CASSDGRMGEQFF
TGTGCCAGCAGTGACGGGAGAATGGGCGAGCAGTTCTTC
>TRBJ2-3|TRBV7-8|TRBD1|few
CASSLAPGQGRTDTQYF
TGTGCCAGCAGCTTAGCGCCGGGACAGGGGAGGACAGATACGCAGTATTTT
>TRBJ1-1|TRBV7-9|-|few
CASREGSNTEAFF
TGTGCCAGCAGGGAGGGATCGAACACTGAAGCTTTCTTT
>TRBJ1-2|TRBV5-6|-|few
CASSFRYRVSGYTF
TGTGCCAGCAGCTTCCGGTACAGGGTTTCTGGCTACACCTTC
>TRBJ1-6|TRBV27|TRBD1|-
CASSFRTGGRAPLHF
TGTGCCAGCAGTTTTAGGACAGGGGGCCGGGCACCCCTCCACTTT
>TRBJ1-2|TRBV12-3/TRBV12-4|-|-
CASNRGRGVGYTF
TGTGCCAGCAACCGCGGACGCGGGGTTGGCTACACCTTC
>TRBJ2-7|TRBV24-1|-|-
CATSDSRLGYEQYF
TGTGCCACCAGTGATTCGAGACTGGGGTACGAGCAGTACTTC
>TRBJ2-7|TRBV6-5|-|few
CASSYGGRSNYEQYF
TGTGCCAGCAGTTACGGGGGCAGGTCGAACTACGAGCAGTACTTC
>TRBJ1-3|TRBV9|-|-
CASSAFAGASSGNTIYF
TGTGCCAGCAGCGCGTTCGCAGGGGCCTCATCTGGAAACACCATATATTTT
>TRBJ1-4|TRBV12-3/TRBV12-4|-|-
CAARGGDEKLFF
TGTGCCGCAAGGGGAGGGGACGAAAAACTGTTTTTT
>TRBJ2-7|TRBV7-2|-|few
CASSLAGGEGYEQYF
TGTGCCAGCAGCTTAGCCGGCGGGGAAGGTTACGAGCAGTACTTC
>TRBJ1-6|TRBV30|TRBD1|-
CAWSVSGQGGSPLHF
TGTGCCTGGAGTGTCTCTGGACAGGGAGGATCACCCCTCCACTTT
>TRBJ2-7|TRBV12-3/TRBV12-4|-|many
CASGQIRYEQYF
TGTGCCAGCGGGCAGATACGCTACGAGCAGTACTTC
>TRBJ2-1|TRBV6-5|TRBD2|few
CASSYSEGGPGEQFF
TGTGCCAGCAGTTACTCGGAGGGAGGGCCGGGTGAGCAGTTCTTC
>TRBJ2-7|TRBV5-1|-|-
CASSLITDYEQYF
TGCGCCAGCAGCTTGATTACAGATTACGAGCAGTACTTC
>TRBJ1-1|TRBV27|TRBD1|-
CASSSKGDSTEAFF
TGTGCCAGCAGCTCGAAAGGGGACAGCACTGAAGCTTTCTTT
>TRBJ2-2|TRBV12-3/TRBV12-4|TRBD2|-
CASSLMAGAYTGELFF
TGTGCCAGCAGTTTAATGGCGGGAGCCTACACCGGGGAGCTGTTTTTT
>TRBJ1-2|TRBV6-1|TRBD1|few
CASSRGLNYGYTF
TGTGCCAGCAGTAGGGGGCTTAACTATGGCTACACCTTC
>TRBJ2-7|TRBV20-1|TRBD2|-
CSARVAGASEQYF
TGCAGTGCTAGAGTAGCGGGAGCGAGCGAGCAGTACTTC
>TRBJ2-5|TRBV5-1|-|few
CASSLESSPQETQYF
TGCGCCAGCAGCTTGGAATCTAGCCCCCAAGAGACCCAGTACTTC
>TRBJ2-1|TRBV4-3|TRBD1|-
CASSQDYPQGAYNEQFF
TGCGCCAGCAGCCAAGATTATCCCCAGGGGGCCTACAATGAGCAGTTCTTC
>TRBJ2-1|TRBV7-3|-|-
CASSLEGLPYNEQFF
TGTGCCAGCAGCTTGGAGGGACTGCCCTACAATGAGCAGTTCTTC
>TRBJ2-3|TRBV20-1|-|-
CSARPLVFDTQYF
TGCAGTGCTAGACCACTAGTGTTTGATACGCAGTATTTT
>TRBJ1-2|TRBV12-3/TRBV12-4|-|many
CASRPVGRQPYGYTF
TGTGCCAGCAGGCCAGTGGGTAGGCAGCCCTATGGCTACACCTTC
>TRBJ1-2|TRBV5-1|-|many
CASTGTNGRLYGYTF
TGCGCCAGCACTGGGACGAACGGTCGTCTCTATGGCTACACCTTC
>TRBJ2-5|TRBV15|-|few
CATSRDNRYTQYF
TGTGCCACCAGCAGAGATAATAGGTACACCCAGTACTTC
>TRBJ1-3|TRBV7-9|-|many
CASRLQGSGNTIYF
TGTGCCAGCAGGCTACAGGGATCAGGAAACACCATATATTTT
>TRBJ1-6|TRBV4-3|-|many
CASSQEPGFGSPLHF
TGCGCCAGCAGCCAAGAACCAGGGTTCGGCTCACCCCTCCACTTT
>TRBJ2-1|TRBV7-2|-|few
CASSLYGGLYNEQFF
TGTGCCAGCAGCTTATATGGGGGCCTATACAATGAGCAGTTCTTC
>TRBJ1-5|TRBV6-1|-|-
CASSEAGGVQPQHF
TGTGCCAGCAGTGAAGCGGGGGGAGTTCAGCCCCAGCATTTT
>TRBJ2-1|TRBV5-1|TRBD1|-
CASSLDRGRGNEQFF
TGCGCCAGCAGCTTAGACAGGGGGCGCGGGAATGAGCAGTTCTTC
>TRBJ1-1|TRBV11-2|-|few
CASSLRGAPEAFF
TGTGCCAGCAGCTTACGCGGGGCACCGGAAGCTTTCTTT
>TRBJ2-5|TRBV19|-|-
CASSIRSTAINQETQYF
TGTGCCAGTAGTATACGGTCGACAGCAATAAACCAAGAGACCCAGTACTTC
>TRBJ2-1|TRBV29-1|TRBD1|few
CTTQGAHEQFF
TGCACCACGCAGGGGGCCCATGAGCAGTTCTTC
>TRBJ1-2|TRBV24-1|-|-
CATSESGSDGYYGYTF
TGTGCCACCAGTGAATCGGGTTCAGACGGGTACTATGGCTACACCTTC
>TRBJ2-7|TRBV4-1|-|-
CASSQETSLYEQYF
TGCGCCAGCAGCCAAGAAACTAGCCTCTACGAGCAGTACTTC
>TRBJ2-5|TRBV28|-|-
CASRASGGKETQYF
TGTGCCAGCAGGGCTTCTGGGGGGAAAGAGACCCAGTACTTC
>TRBJ1-2|TRBV11-3|TRBD1|-
CASSTRQGGYYGYTF
TGTGCCAGCAGCACCAGACAGGGGGGGTACTATGGCTACACCTTC
>TRBJ1-2|TRBV5-1|-|-
CASSLAGTVAGYTF
TGCGCCAGCAGCTTGGCCGGAACTGTGGCTGGCTACACCTTC
>TRBJ2-1|TRBV3-1|TRBD2|-
CASRGLAGPEQFF
TGTGCCAGCCGGGGGCTAGCGGGACCTGAGCAGTTCTTC
>TRBJ2-2|TRBV3-1|-|few
CASSYRDSNTGELFF
TGTGCCAGCAGCTACCGGGACTCAAACACCGGGGAGCTGTTTTTT
>TRBJ2-1|TRBV12-3/TRBV12-4|-|-
CASSPPRTLSIYNEQFF
TGTGCCAGCAGTCCCCCCCGGACGCTCTCGATTTACAATGAGCAGTTCTTC
>TRBJ1-1|TRBV29-1|-|-
CSGIGGNTEAFF
TGCAGCGGGATAGGGGGGAACACTGAAGCTTTCTTT
>TRBJ2-1|TRBV20-1|TRBD2|few
CSARSGLAGVNEQFF
TGCAGTGCGAGATCGGGACTAGCGGGTGTAAATGAGCAGTTCTTC
>TRBJ2-1|TRBV20-1|-|few
CSAGILVHEQFF
TGCAGTGCTGGTATCCTTGTCCATGAGCAGTTCTTC
>TRBJ1-5|TRBV6-6|-|many
CASRTGGNQPQHF
TGTGCCAGTCGGACGGGGGGAAATCAGCCCCAGCATTTT
>TRBJ2-3|TRBV27|TRBD1|-
CASSSPVRGTDTQYF
TGTGCCAGCAGTTCCCCCGTCAGGGGGACAGATACGCAGTATTTT
>TRBJ2-5|TRBV27|TRBD2|few
CASSVLWSSGEQETQYF
TGTGCCAGCAGTGTTCTTTGGTCTAGCGGGGAACAAGAGACCCAGTACTTC
>TRBJ2-3|TRBV29-1|-|-
CSAGTATDTQYF
TGCAGCGCAGGGACTGCCACAGATACGCAGTATTTT
>TRBJ1-1|TRBV4-3|-|-
CASSQLVGDTEAFF
TGCGCCAGCAGCCAACTCGTGGGGGACACTGAAGCTTTCTTT
>TRBJ2-3|TRBV10-3|TRBD2|-
CAISDVSGGSTDTQYF
TGTGCCATCAGTGACGTAAGCGGGGGGTCCACAGATACGCAGTATTTT
>TRBJ1-6|TRBV30|-|few
CAWSVKGGFLHF
TGTGCCTGGAGTGTAAAAGGTGGCTTCCTCCACTTT